These 5 T cell receptor beta chains share one sample of origin, sequenced in a study of blood T cell repertoires in COVID-19. Measured with immunoSEQ multiplex PCR; TCRdb has only the in-frame clones, and not every one. Of 400,000 or so clones listed, approximately 90% were seen once; the top ten hold less than 2%. Sequences were obtained from peripheral blood. These receptor sequences come from a woman aged 35 to 49 with COVID-19, enrolled during active disease.

The V call is TRBV19, the J call TRBJ1-5; TRBD1 aligns across 7 bases. The V gene's germline CDR1 is LNHDA and CDR2 SQIVND (reference sequence). Unmatched junction bases numbered 3, after V lost 4 bases and J lost 3 bases. The length of the CDR3 is 14 residues. CDR3 coding DNA: TGTGCCAGTAGTACAGGGACAGACAATCAGCCCCAGCATTTT. Protein: CASSTGTDNQPQHF.

The CDR3 protein is CASSDPAAETQYF. The CDR3 region has the DNA TGTGCCAGCAGTGACCCAGCGGCGGAGACCCAGTACTTC. The chain joins TRBV2 to TRBJ2-5; perhaps TRBD2 as D (5 bases). Germline CDR1 is SNHLY and CDR2 is FYNNEI. The CDR3 loop spans 13 amino acids. Deletions cut 3 bases from V and 5 bases from J, with 10 bases between.

V and J are TRBV21-1 and TRBJ1-6. TRBV21-1 is labeled a pseudogene. The CDR3 length is 12 residues. The CDR3 sequence: CASKGGNSPLHF. CDR3 sequence (DNA): TGTGCCAGCAAGGGCGGGAATTCACCCCTCCACTTT.

The gene calls are TRBV2 and TRBJ1-2; D is uncertain. The germline V gene has CDR1 SNHLY and CDR2 FYNNEI. The V end was cut by 7 bases, the J end by 7 bases, with 13 bases between. This CDR3 comprises 12 residues. The CDR3 DNA reads as TGTGCCAGCACCGACACTAGCTTTGGCTACACCTTC. Translated, it gives CASTDTSFGYTF. The entire variable domain, with the rest obtained from reference TRBV2 and TRBJ1-2, is as follows: EPEVTQTPSHQVTQMGQEVILRCVPISNHLYFYWYRQILGQKVEFLVSFYNNEISEKSEIFDDQFSVERPDGSNFTLKIRSTKLEDSAMYFCASTDTSFGYTFGSGTRLTVV.

This chain uses TRBV19 with TRBJ1-3; a weak D match, TRBD1 (6 bases). The CDR3 is 14 residues long. V was shortened by 6 bases and J by 4 bases, with 13 bases between the two germline ends. Per germline, CDR1 LNHDA and CDR2 SQIVND (reference sequence). The CDR3 DNA sequence: TGTGCCAGTAGACAGGGAATTTCGGGAAACACCATATATTTT. Its protein is CASRQGISGNTIYF.